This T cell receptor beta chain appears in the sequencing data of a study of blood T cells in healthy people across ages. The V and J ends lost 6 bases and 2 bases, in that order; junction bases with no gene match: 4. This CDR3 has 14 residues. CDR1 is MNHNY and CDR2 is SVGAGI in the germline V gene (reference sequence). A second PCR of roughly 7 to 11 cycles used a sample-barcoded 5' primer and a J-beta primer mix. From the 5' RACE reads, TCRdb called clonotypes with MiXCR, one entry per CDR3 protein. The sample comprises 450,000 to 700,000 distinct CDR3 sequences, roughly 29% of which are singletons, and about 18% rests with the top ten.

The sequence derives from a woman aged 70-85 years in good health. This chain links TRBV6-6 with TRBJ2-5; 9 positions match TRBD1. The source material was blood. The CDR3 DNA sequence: TGTGCCAGCAGCTGGACAGGGGATCAAGAGACCCAGTACTTC. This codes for CASSWTGDQETQYF.